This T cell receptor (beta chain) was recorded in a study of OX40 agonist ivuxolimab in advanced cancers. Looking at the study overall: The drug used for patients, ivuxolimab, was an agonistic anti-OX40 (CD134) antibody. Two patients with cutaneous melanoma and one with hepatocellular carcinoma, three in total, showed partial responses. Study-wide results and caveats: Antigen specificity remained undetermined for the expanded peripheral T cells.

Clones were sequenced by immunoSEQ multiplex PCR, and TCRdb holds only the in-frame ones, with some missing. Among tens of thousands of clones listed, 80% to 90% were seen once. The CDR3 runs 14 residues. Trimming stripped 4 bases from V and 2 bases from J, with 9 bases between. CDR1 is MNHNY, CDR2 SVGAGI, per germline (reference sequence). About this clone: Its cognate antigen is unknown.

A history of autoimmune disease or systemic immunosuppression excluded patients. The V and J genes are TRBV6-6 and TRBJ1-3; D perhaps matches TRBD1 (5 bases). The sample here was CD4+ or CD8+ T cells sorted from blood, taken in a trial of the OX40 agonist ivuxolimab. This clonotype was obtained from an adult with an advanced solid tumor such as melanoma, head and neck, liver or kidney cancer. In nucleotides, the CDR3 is TGTGCCAGCAGTTCACAGGCCCCTGGAAACACCATATATTTT. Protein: CASSSQAPGNTIYF.